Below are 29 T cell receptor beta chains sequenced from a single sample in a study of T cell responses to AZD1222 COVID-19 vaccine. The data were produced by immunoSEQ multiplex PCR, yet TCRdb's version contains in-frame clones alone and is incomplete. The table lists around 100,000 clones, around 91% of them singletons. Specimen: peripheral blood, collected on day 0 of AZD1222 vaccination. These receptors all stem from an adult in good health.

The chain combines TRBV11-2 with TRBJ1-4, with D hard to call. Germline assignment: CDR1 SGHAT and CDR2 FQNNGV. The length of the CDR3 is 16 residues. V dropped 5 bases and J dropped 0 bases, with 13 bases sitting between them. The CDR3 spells CASSPGFSTTNEKLFF. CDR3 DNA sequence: TGTGCCAGCAGCCCGGGGTTCTCGACAACTAATGAAAAACTGTTTTTT.

For the CDR3, the DNA is TGTGCCAGCAGCGTAGCTACTGGGACAGGGGGCAGGGAGACCCAGTACTTC. It translates to CASSVATGTGGRETQYF. The rearrangement links TRBV9 to TRBJ2-5, with 12 positions matching TRBD1. CDR1 SGDLS and CDR2 YYNGEE come from the germline V gene. V lost 0 bases, J lost 5 bases, and 8 bases stayed unmatched. The CDR3 loop spans 17 amino acids. Complete variable domain (other parts from reference TRBV9 and TRBJ2-5): DSGVTQTPKHLITATGQRVTLRCSPRSGDLSVYWYQQSLDQGLQFLIQYYNGEERAKGNILERFSAQQFPDLHSELNLSSLELGDSALYFCASSVATGTGGRETQYFGPGTRLLVL.

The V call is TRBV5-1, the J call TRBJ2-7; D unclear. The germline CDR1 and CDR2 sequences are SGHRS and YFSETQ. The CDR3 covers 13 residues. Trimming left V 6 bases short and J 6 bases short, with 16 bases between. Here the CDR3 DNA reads TGCGCCAGCACCCGACCCCCCGGAGCCGAGCAGTACTTC. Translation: CASTRPPGAEQYF. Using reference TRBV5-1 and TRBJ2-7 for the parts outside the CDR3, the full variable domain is KAGVTQTPRYLIKTRGQQVTLSCSPISGHRSVSWYQQTPGQGLQFLFEYFSETQRNKGNFPGRFSGRQFSNSRSEMNVSTLELGDSALYLCASTRPPGAEQYFGPGTRLTVT.

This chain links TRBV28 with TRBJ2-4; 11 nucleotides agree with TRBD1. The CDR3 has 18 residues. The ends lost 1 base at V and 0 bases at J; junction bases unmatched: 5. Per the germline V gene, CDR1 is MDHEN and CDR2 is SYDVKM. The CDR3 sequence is CASSLSGQGALAKNIQYF. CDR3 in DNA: TGTGCCAGCAGTTTATCTGGACAGGGGGCACTAGCCAAAAACATTCAGTACTTC.

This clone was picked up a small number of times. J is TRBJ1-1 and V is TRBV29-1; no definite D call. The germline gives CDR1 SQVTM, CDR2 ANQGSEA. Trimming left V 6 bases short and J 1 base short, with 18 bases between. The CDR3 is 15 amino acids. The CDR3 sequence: CSVPKRETKNTEAFF. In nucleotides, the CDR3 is TGCAGCGTACCAAAGAGGGAGACGAAGAACACTGAAGCTTTCTTT.

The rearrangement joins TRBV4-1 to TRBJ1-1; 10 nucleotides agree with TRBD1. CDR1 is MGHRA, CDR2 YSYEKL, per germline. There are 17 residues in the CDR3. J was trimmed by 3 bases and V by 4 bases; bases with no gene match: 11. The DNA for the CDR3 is TGCGCCAGCAGCCTCGGACAGGGGGACTACCGGCACACTGAAGCTTTCTTT. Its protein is CASSLGQGDYRHTEAFF.

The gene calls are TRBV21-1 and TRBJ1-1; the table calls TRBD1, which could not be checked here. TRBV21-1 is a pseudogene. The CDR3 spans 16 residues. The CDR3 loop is CASSNGPGQGNTEAFF. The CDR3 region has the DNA TGTGCCAGCAGTAATGGACCAGGACAGGGCAACACTGAAGCTTTCTTT.

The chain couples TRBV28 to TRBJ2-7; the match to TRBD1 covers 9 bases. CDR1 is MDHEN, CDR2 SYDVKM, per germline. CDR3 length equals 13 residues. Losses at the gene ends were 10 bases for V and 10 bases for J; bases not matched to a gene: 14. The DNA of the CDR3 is TGTGCCACCTACATACAGGGGGCGCTGGAACAGTACTTC. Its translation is CATYIQGALEQYF.

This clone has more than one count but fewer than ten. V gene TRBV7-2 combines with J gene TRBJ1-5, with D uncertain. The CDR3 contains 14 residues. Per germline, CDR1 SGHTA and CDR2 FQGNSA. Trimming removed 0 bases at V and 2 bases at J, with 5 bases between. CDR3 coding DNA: TGTGCCAGCAGCTTAGCGCAGGGCAATCAGCCCCAGCATTTT. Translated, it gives CASSLAQGNQPQHF. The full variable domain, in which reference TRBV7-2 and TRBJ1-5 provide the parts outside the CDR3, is GAGVSQSPSNKVTEKGKDVELRCDPISGHTALYWYRQSLGQGLEFLIYFQGNSAPDKSGLPSDRFSAERTGGSVSTLTIQRTQQEDSAVYLCASSLAQGNQPQHFGDGTRLSIL.

CDR3 sequence: CAIAENTEAFF. The CDR3 DNA is TGTGCCATCGCCGAGAACACTGAAGCTTTCTTT. The rearrangement links TRBV10-3 to TRBJ1-1; D unclear. V was cut by 8 bases and J by 1 base, with 5 bases left in between. This CDR3 is built from 11 residues. The germline V gene has CDR1 ENHRY and CDR2 SYGVKD.

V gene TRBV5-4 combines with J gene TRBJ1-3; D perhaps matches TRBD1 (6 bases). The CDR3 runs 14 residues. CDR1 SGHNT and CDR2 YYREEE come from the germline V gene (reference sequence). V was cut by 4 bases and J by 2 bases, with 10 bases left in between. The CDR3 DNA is TGTGCCAGCAGCCCGGACAGTCCTGGAAACACCATATATTTT. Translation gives CASSPDSPGNTIYF.

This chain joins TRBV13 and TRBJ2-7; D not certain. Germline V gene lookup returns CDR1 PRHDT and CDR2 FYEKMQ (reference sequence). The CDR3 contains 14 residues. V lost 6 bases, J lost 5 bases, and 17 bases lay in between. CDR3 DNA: TGTGCCAGCAGTCGCCGGAACAGATGGAACGAGCAGTACTTC. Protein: CASSRRNRWNEQYF.

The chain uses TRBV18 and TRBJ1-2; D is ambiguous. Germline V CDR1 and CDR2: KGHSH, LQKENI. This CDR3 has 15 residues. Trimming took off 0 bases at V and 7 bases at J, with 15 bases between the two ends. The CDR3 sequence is CASSPPWGSGAGYTF. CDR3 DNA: TGTGCCAGCTCACCACCGTGGGGATCCGGCGCTGGCTACACCTTC.

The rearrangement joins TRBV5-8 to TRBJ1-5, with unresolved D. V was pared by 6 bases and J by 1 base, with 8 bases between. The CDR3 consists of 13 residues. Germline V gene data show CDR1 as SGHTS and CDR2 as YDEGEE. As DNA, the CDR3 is TGTGCCAGCACCGGGCCGAGCAATCAGCCCCAGCATTTT. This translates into CASTGPSNQPQHF.

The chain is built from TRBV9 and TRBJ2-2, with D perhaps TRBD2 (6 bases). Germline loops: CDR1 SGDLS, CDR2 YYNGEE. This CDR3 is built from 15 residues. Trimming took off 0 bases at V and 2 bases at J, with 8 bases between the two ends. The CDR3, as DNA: TGTGCCAGCAGCGTAGGGGACTCAAACACCGGGGAGCTGTTTTTT. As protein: CASSVGDSNTGELFF.

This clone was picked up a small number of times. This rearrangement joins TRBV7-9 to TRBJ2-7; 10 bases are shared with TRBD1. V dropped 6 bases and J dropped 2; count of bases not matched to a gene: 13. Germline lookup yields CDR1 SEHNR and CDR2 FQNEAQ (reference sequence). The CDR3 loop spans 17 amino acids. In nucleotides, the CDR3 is TGTGCCAGCAGTGATCCTCCGGGACAGGGGATCGCCTACGAGCAGTACTTC. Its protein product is CASSDPPGQGIAYEQYF.

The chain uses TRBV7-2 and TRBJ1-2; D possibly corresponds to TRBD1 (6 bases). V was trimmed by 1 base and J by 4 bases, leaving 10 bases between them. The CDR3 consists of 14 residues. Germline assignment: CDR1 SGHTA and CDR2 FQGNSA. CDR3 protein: CASSLGGRGYGYTF. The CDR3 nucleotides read TGTGCCAGCAGCTTAGGGGGGCGCGGCTATGGCTACACCTTC.

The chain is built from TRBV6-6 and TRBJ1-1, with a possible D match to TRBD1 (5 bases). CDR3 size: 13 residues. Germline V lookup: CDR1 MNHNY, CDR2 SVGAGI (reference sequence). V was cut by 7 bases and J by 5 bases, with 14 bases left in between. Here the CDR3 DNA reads TGTGCCAGCACCTACGTTGGGGGGACTGAAGCTTTCTTT. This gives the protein CASTYVGGTEAFF.

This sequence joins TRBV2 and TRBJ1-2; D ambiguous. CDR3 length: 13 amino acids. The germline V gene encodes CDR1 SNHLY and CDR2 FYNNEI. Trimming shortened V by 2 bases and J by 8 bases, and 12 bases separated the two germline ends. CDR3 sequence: CASSEWAFRGYTF. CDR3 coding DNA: TGTGCCAGCAGTGAATGGGCCTTCCGCGGCTACACCTTC.

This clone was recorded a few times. CDR3: CAWSAQDDSPLHF. CDR3 sequence (DNA): TGTGCCTGGAGTGCGCAGGACGATTCACCCCTCCACTTT. The chain is built from TRBV30 and TRBJ1-6; D uncertain. The CDR3 has 13 residues. V was shortened by 1 base and J by 8 bases, with 9 bases between the two germline ends. The germline V gene has CDR1 GTSNPN and CDR2 SVGIG (reference sequence).

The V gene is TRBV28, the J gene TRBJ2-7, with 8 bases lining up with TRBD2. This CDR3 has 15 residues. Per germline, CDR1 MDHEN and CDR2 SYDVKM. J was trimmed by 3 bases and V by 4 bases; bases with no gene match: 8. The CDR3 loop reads CASSSGAGAYYEQYF. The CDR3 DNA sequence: TGTGCCAGCAGTTCCGGAGCGGGAGCCTACTACGAGCAGTACTTC.

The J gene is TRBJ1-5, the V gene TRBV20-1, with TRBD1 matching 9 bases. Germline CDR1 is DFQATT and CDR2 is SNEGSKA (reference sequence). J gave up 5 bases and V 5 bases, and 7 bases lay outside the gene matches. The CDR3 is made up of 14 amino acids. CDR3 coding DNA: TGCAGTGCTCGTGAGGACAGGGGTCATCAGCCCCAGCATTTT. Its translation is CSAREDRGHQPQHF.

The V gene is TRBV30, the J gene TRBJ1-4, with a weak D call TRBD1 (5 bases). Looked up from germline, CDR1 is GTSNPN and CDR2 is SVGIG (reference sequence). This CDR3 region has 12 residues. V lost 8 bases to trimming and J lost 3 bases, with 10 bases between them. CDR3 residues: CALWDANEKLFF. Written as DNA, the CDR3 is TGTGCCCTATGGGACGCTAATGAAAAACTGTTTTTT. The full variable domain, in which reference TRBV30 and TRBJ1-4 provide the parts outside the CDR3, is SQTIHQWPATLVQPVGSPLSLECTVEGTSNPNLYWYRQAAGRGLQLLFYSVGIGQISSEVPQNLSASRPQDRQFILSSKKLLLSDSGFYLCALWDANEKLFFGSGTQLSVL.

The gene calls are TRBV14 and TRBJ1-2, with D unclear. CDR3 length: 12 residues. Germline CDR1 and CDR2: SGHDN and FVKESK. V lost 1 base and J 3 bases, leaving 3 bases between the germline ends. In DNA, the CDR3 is TGTGCCAGCAGCCAAGCCGACTATGGCTACACCTTC. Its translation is CASSQADYGYTF.

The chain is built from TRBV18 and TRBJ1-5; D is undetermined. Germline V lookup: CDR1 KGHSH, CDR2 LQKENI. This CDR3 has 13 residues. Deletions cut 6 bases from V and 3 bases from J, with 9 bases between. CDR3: CASSLGHNQPQHF. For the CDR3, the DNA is TGTGCCAGCTCTTTGGGCCACAATCAGCCCCAGCATTTT. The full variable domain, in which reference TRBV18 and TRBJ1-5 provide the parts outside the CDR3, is NAGVMQNPRHLVRRRGQEARLRCSPMKGHSHVYWYRQLPEEGLKFMVYLQKENIIDESGMPKERFSAEFPKEGPSILRIQQVVRGDSAAYFCASSLGHNQPQHFGDGTRLSIL.

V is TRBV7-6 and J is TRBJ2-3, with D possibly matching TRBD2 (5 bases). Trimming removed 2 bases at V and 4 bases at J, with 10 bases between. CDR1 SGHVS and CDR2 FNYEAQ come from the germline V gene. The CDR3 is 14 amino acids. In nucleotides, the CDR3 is TGTGCCAGCAGCTTATACGGGGTGGCAGATACGCAGTATTTT. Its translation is CASSLYGVADTQYF.

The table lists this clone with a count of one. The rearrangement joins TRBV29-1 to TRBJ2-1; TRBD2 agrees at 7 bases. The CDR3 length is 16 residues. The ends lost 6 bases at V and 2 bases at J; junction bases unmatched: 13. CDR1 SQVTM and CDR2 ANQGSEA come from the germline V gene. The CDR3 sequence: CSVGGDRHWAYNEQFF. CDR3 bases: TGCAGCGTGGGGGGGGATCGTCATTGGGCCTACAATGAGCAGTTCTTC.

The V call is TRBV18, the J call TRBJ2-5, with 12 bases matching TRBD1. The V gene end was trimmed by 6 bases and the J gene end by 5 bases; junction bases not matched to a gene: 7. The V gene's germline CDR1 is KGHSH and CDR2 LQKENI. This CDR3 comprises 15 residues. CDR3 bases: TGTGCCAGCTCTCCGGGACAGGGGGCGACTGAGACCCAGTACTTC. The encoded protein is CASSPGQGATETQYF.

The CDR3: CASSLTGEFYGYTF. The CDR3 coding sequence is TGTGCCAGCAGCTTGACAGGGGAATTCTATGGCTACACCTTC. The chain carries TRBV5-5 and TRBJ1-2; TRBD1 matches at 7 bases. Germline values: CDR1 SGHKS, CDR2 YYEKEE (reference sequence). Germline trimming cut 1 base from V and 4 bases from J; bases unmatched to any gene: 4. CDR3 size: 14 residues.